This T cell receptor (beta chain) was found in a study of breast tumors, draining lymph nodes, adjacent tissues (dated by TCRdb to 2016 to 2017). In terms of the full investigation: The study compared TCR beta repertoires across tumor, adjacent nontumor tissue and axillary lymph nodes from breast cancer patients. The study aimed to assess the relationships and possible T-cell exchange between tumor, surrounding tissue and draining lymph node repertoires in human breast cancer.

The reads were generated on an Illumina HiSeq 2000. Multiplex PCR amplification was used to generate the TCR beta chain libraries. High-throughput sequencing was used to analyze the amplified TCR beta chain products. In TCRdb, the public reads were trimmed at Q25 with fastp and aligned with MiXCR, with productive beta chains retained. For every CDR3 protein sequence, its rows merge into one entry that carries the most common genes and DNA. The sample table records approximately 190,000 distinct CDR3 sequences; 31% of these occur just once. Together, the top ten hold 4% to 4.5% of the sample. Points the paper makes about the study in general: Tumors showed preferential V and J gene usage, and their T-cell repertoire diversity fell below that of lymph nodes yet above that of nontumor tissue. Tumor and nontumor tissue repertoires were significantly more similar in luminal-like than in basal-like breast cancer. Rather than being directly demonstrated, the conclusion that tumor T cells originate in lymph nodes was presented as consistent with a hypothesis. The data were considered consistent with the idea that most tumor T cells come from the lymph node and then expand in tumor tissue.

In this sample, this clonotype turned up a few times. Its antigen is currently not known. No base quality information exists; no much larger clone differs at one position. Compared with germline, V lacks 6 bases and J lacks 8 bases; bases without a gene match: 12. From cysteine to phenylalanine, the CDR3 is 15 amino acids long. Only the CDR3 portion is preserved as DNA: 45 bases, with reading frame beginning at the first base. The germline V gene sets CDR1 to MNHNS and CDR2 to SASEGT. Lymph node samples came from the axillary draining lymph nodes of breast cancer patients. The sequenced sample was axillary lymph node tissue. Recombination connected TRBV6-1 to TRBJ1-4, and 7 junctional nucleotides match TRBD1. The source of this sequence is a female donor with breast cancer. Some clones in this sample may be carry-over from other donors' samples. DNA sequence: TGTGCCAGCAGGCGTCCCGACAGGGTAGGCGAAAAACTGTTTTTT. This is translated as CASRRPDRVGEKLFF.